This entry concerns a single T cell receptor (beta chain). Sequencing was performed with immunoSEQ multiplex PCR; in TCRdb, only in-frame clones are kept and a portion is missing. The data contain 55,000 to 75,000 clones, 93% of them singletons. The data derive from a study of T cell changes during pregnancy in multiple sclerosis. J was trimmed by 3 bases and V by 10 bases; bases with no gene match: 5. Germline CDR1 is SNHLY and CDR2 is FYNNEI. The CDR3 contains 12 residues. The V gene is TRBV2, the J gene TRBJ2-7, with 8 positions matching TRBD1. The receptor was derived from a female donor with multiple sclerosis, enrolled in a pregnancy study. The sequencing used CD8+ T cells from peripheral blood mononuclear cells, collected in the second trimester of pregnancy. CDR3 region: CATSQGDYEQYF. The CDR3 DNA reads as TGTGCCACCTCACAGGGGGACTACGAGCAGTACTTC.